The 4 T cell receptor beta chains listed next were all sequenced from one sample in a study of T cell responses to AZD1222 COVID-19 vaccine. Using immunoSEQ multiplex PCR, the repertoire was profiled, and TCRdb retains in-frame clones only, with some absent. The repertoire includes fewer than 85,000 clones, about nine tenths of them detected once, and roughly a sixth sits in the top ten. The sample was peripheral blood, taken 28 days after the second AZD1222 dose. All receptors come from an adult who received the AZD1222 COVID-19 vaccine.

The V gene is TRBV19, the J gene TRBJ2-2; D is undetermined. This CDR3 spans 15 amino acids. Trimming took 1 base from V and 7 from J, leaving 13 bases between them. Germline V lookup: CDR1 LNHDA, CDR2 SQIVND (reference sequence). CDR3 in amino acids: CASSIGLERGGELFF. Here the CDR3 DNA reads TGTGCCAGTAGTATAGGGCTAGAAAGAGGCGGGGAGCTGTTTTTT.

The rearrangement joins TRBV9 to TRBJ1-6; D ambiguous. This CDR3 contains 15 residues. Germline V lookup: CDR1 SGDLS, CDR2 YYNGEE. V lost 0 bases, J lost 6 bases, and 10 bases lay in between. The CDR3 DNA is TGTGCCAGCAGCGTAGAAGGAACGACTAATTCACCCCTCCACTTT. Translated: CASSVEGTTNSPLHF.

The J gene is TRBJ1-3, the V gene TRBV7-2, with unresolved D. Germline CDR1 SGHTA, CDR2 FQGNSA. This CDR3 has 16 amino acids. The V end lost 1 base, the J end lost 0 bases, and 10 bases lay between the germline ends. This CDR3 reads CASSLVVGNSGNTIYF. Here the CDR3 DNA reads TGTGCCAGCAGCTTAGTCGTAGGGAACTCTGGAAACACCATATATTTT.

The chain carries TRBV7-2 and TRBJ2-7; TRBD1 agrees at 10 bases. The CDR3 totals 14 residues. In germline, CDR1 is SGHTA, CDR2 FQGNSA. With V trimmed by 5 bases and J by 5 bases, 6 bases remained unmatched. Here the CDR3 DNA reads TGTGCCAGCAGCCATGGACAGGGGGTTCACGAGCAGTACTTC. Translation gives CASSHGQGVHEQYF. Filled out from reference TRBV7-2 and TRBJ2-7, the complete variable domain reads GAGVSQSPSNKVTEKGKDVELRCDPISGHTALYWYRQSLGQGLEFLIYFQGNSAPDKSGLPSDRFSAERTGGSVSTLTIQRTQQEDSAVYLCASSHGQGVHEQYFGPGTRLTVT.